This is a list of T cell receptor beta chains from one sample in a study of cytomegalovirus exposure and HLA in healthy donors. Produced via immunoSEQ multiplex PCR; TCRdb's table is partial and in-frame only. The sample holds 150,000 to 200,000 clones, 80% seen once. Sample: PBMCs. Receptors originate from a girl aged 10 to 17 in good health and CMV-seropositive. CDR3s include the opening cysteine and the closing phenylalanine or tryptophan. A D gene is named only where the DNA matches it firmly. The size field is filled for only some rows; it gives once, few, many or a size class.

v_gene: TRBV15; d_gene: -; j_gene: TRBJ1-1; abundance: -; CDR3aa: CATSQGGGSWTEAFF; CDR3nt: TGTGCCACCAGCCAAGGGGGGGGGTCTTGGACTGAAGCTTTCTTT
v_gene: TRBV6-5; d_gene: TRBD2; j_gene: TRBJ2-5; abundance: -; CDR3aa: CASSHDGGRAETQYF; CDR3nt: TGTGCCAGCAGCCACGATGGCGGGAGAGCGGAGACCCAGTACTTC
v_gene: TRBV27; d_gene: -; j_gene: TRBJ2-7; abundance: -; CDR3aa: CASSRRGAYEQYF; CDR3nt: TGTGCCAGCAGCCGCAGGGGCGCCTACGAGCAGTACTTC
v_gene: TRBV29-1; d_gene: -; j_gene: TRBJ2-5; abundance: -; CDR3aa: CSVPGPAGQETQYF; CDR3nt: TGCAGCGTTCCCGGCCCCGCAGGCCAAGAGACCCAGTACTTC
v_gene: TRBV5-6; d_gene: TRBD2; j_gene: TRBJ2-2; abundance: -; CDR3aa: CASSLFGTSGSIYTGELFF; CDR3nt: TGTGCCAGCAGCTTGTTCGGGACTAGCGGGAGCATCTACACCGGGGAGCTGTTTTTT
v_gene: TRBV27; d_gene: -; j_gene: TRBJ2-1; abundance: -; CDR3aa: CASARGRYHNEQFF; CDR3nt: TGTGCCAGTGCTAGAGGCCGATACCACAATGAGCAGTTCTTC
v_gene: TRBV21-1; d_gene: -; j_gene: TRBJ1-1; abundance: -; CDR3aa: CANGRRNTEAFF; CDR3nt: TGTGCCAATGGGAGACGGAACACTGAAGCTTTCTTT
v_gene: TRBV7-3; d_gene: -; j_gene: TRBJ1-2; abundance: -; CDR3aa: CASSPPGTIGGYTF; CDR3nt: TGTGCCAGCAGCCCGCCTGGGACAATCGGCGGCTACACCTTC
v_gene: TRBV6-5; d_gene: TRBD2; j_gene: TRBJ2-5; abundance: -; CDR3aa: CASSYQLAGRETQYF; CDR3nt: TGTGCCAGCAGTTACCAACTAGCGGGAAGAGAGACCCAGTACTTC
v_gene: TRBV6-6; d_gene: TRBD1; j_gene: TRBJ2-3; abundance: -; CDR3aa: CASNIDRGTDTQYF; CDR3nt: TGTGCCAGCAACATCGACAGGGGCACAGATACGCAGTATTTT
v_gene: TRBV19; d_gene: TRBD2; j_gene: TRBJ2-3; abundance: -; CDR3aa: CASSIQAGGLDTQYF; CDR3nt: TGTGCCAGTAGTATTCAGGCGGGAGGGCTCGATACGCAGTATTTT
v_gene: TRBV11-3; d_gene: TRBD2; j_gene: TRBJ2-7; abundance: -; CDR3aa: CASSWTRESEQYF; CDR3nt: TGTGCCAGCAGCTGGACTAGAGAGAGCGAGCAGTACTTC
v_gene: TRBV2; d_gene: -; j_gene: TRBJ2-1; abundance: -; CDR3aa: CASRLHNEQFF; CDR3nt: TGTGCCAGCAGACTTCACAATGAGCAGTTCTTC
v_gene: TRBV19; d_gene: TRBD2; j_gene: TRBJ2-7; abundance: -; CDR3aa: CASSIVTSGRREQYF; CDR3nt: TGTGCCAGTAGTATAGTGACTAGCGGGAGGCGCGAGCAGTACTTC
v_gene: TRBV10-2; d_gene: TRBD2; j_gene: TRBJ2-2; abundance: once; CDR3aa: CASSEKRDNTGELFF; CDR3nt: TGCGCCAGCAGTGAGAAGCGGGACAACACCGGGGAGCTGTTTTTT
v_gene: TRBV7-9; d_gene: -; j_gene: TRBJ2-1; abundance: -; CDR3aa: CASSLTRDEQFF; CDR3nt: TGTGCCAGCAGCCTAACTAGGGATGAGCAGTTCTTC